What follows is one T cell receptor (beta chain) and its context. Its target antigen remains unknown. No per-base quality is available; no much larger clone lies one base away. Receptors were amplified or captured by UMI-ligation and nested PCR. The ligated cDNA was amplified in four rounds of PCR with nested alpha and beta constant region primers together with the SP2 primer. For the blood and skin samples, reverse transcription of TCR RNA was done with SuperScript IV along with alpha and beta constant region primers. Using T4 RNA ligase 1, an oligonucleotide carrying both the Illumina SP2 primer and a UMI was ligated onto the 3' end of the cDNA. To prevent hairpin formation, the 12-nucleotide UMI was made up of two random hexamers with an eight-base spacer between them. From the second PCR onward, TCR alpha and beta chain libraries were processed separately and dual indexed for multiplexing. After pooling, the indexed libraries were analyzed by capillary electrophoresis and sequenced on either an Illumina MiSeq or NextSeq. PhiX DNA at about 4.5-8% was spiked into libraries to increase base diversity and improve cluster recognition. Regarding the original processing steps: UMIs were extracted from read 2 by Demultiplexor and combined with the TCR sequence from read 1, and reads were split according to sample indices. Decombinator identified V and J genes and V-J junctions, assigning each TCR a five-part identifier including V and J deletions. UMIs were used by Collapsinator to correct sequencing errors and PCR amplification heterogeneity, so that a UMI-based abundance was obtained for each TCR. CDR3Translator turned identifiers into nucleotide sequence, translated the nucleotide sequence into amino acids, and pulled out CDR3 regions based on terminal motifs. Error-corrected counts of alpha and beta TCRs from blood and skin were compared after being normalized to the amount of input RNA. In-frame beta chains were kept once TCRdb had trimmed the public reads at Q25 with fastp and called clones with MiXCR. Every distinct CDR3 protein forms one entry, paired with its most common genes and DNA. These V and J calls derive from TCRdb rather than the authors' analysis. Present in this sample are tens of thousands of distinct CDR3 sequences, about 10% of which were seen just once. The ten largest clones capture roughly 3.6% of the sample.

The data are from a study of naive and memory T cell subsets (dated by TCRdb to about 2017). With respect to the entire study: The figure summarizing the skin biopsy and whole blood samples listed 10 or so blood donors, 7 tuberculin skin test biopsies and 3 saline control biopsies. Skin biopsies were taken from tuberculin skin test sites or from saline-injected control sites and were processed for RNA extraction as described before. PCR2 was typically a SYBR Green qPCR stopped at a set threshold; low-input samples could instead use end-point PCR (approximately 6 cycles). Overall study results and their limits: TCR sequences were reportedly obtained from both types of skin biopsy, with many more TCRs found at tuberculin skin test sites. Higher TCR numbers at tuberculin skin test sites were interpreted as T cell infiltration of a delayed type IV hypersensitivity reaction. The potential sensitivity of the RNA-based method to TCR transcript changes with T cell activation and differentiation was acknowledged. The paper did not give details on skin biopsy collection and RNA processing but referred to earlier studies for those details.

The treatment or condition tag for this specimen amounts to: skin biopsy from PPD injection site in Mantoux-positive individual. The study described a robust, sensitive protocol for amplifying, sequencing and analyzing TCRs, using 3' ligation of a UMI-containing oligonucleotide to TCR cDNA. In individuals with a positive Mantoux test, tuberculin skin test biopsies were taken from sites that had been injected with PPD. Total RNA was used without cell sorting and was treated with RQ1 DNase before reverse transcription, with a target input of roughly 1 to 1000 ng. To check how robust the pipeline was in samples where T cells make up a minority population, libraries were built from skin biopsies and whole blood. Trimming removed 2 bases from V and 13 bases from J, leaving 11 bases between the germline ends. Taken from cysteine to phenylalanine, the CDR3 has 11 residues. Kept here is only the CDR3 DNA, which spans 33 bases and is read in frame from base 1. From the germline V gene, CDR1 is SNHLY and CDR2 is FYNNEI.

The source of this sequence is an adult in good health. The specimen was skin, collected from a tuberculin skin test site. The chain employs TRBV2 and TRBJ1-2; the D gene assignment is ambiguous. CDR3 reads: CASSERFHPTF. The DNA is as follows: TGTGCCAGCAGTGAAAGATTCCACCCCACCTTC.